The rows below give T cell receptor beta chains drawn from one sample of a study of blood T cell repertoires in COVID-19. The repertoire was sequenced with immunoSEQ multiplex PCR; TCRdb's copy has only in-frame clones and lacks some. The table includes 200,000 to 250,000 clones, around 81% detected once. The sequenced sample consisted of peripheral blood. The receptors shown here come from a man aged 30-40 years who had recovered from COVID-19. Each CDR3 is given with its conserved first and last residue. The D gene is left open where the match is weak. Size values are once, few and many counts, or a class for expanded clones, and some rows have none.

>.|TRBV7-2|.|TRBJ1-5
CASSLDLTRGQPQHF
TGTGCCAGCAGCTTAGATCTAACAAGAGGTCAGCCCCAGCATTTT
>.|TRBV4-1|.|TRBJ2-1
CASSPLGDNEQFF
TGCGCCAGCAGCCCTCTAGGCGACAATGAGCAGTTCTTC
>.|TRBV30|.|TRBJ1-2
CACAGVGYTF
TGTGCCTGCGCAGGGGTCGGCTACACCTTC
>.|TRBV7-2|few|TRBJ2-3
CASSLGRTPDTQYF
TGTGCCAGCAGCTTGGGGAGGACACCGGATACGCAGTATTTT
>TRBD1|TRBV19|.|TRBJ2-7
CASSPGTEQGAYEQYF
TGTGCCAGTAGTCCCGGGACGGAACAGGGGGCCTACGAGCAGTACTTC
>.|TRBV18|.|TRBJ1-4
CASSTQRNEKLFF
TGTGCCAGCTCCACCCAACGGAATGAAAAACTGTTTTTT
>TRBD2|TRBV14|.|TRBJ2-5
CASSQGPRSSGGSGGTQYF
TGTGCCAGCAGCCAAGGGCCCAGGTCTAGCGGGGGCTCTGGGGGGACCCAGTACTTC
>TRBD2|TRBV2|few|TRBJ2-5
CASRASGGAGETQYF
TGTGCCAGCAGGGCTAGCGGGGGGGCCGGAGAGACCCAGTACTTC
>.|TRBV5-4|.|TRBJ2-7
CASSLPSRGEQYF
TGTGCCAGCAGCTTGCCTAGCAGGGGCGAGCAGTACTTC
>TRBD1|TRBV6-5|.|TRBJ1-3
CASSWGQGIGNTIYF
TGTGCCAGCAGTTGGGGACAGGGGATCGGGAACACCATATATTTT
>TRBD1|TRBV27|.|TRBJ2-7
CASSFHRGTYEQYF
TGTGCCAGCAGTTTTCACAGGGGTACCTACGAGCAGTACTTC
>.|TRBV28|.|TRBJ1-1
CASSRRLNTEAFF
TGTGCCAGCAGTCGGCGGTTGAACACTGAAGCTTTCTTT
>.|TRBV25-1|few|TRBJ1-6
CASGGEGLNSPLHF
TGTGCCAGCGGGGGGGAGGGGCTGAATTCACCCCTCCACTTT
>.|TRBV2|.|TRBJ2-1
CASSVKRSSYNEQFF
TGTGCCAGCAGTGTTAAACGTAGCTCCTACAATGAGCAGTTCTTC
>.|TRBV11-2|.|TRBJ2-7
CASSFLRYSYEQYF
TGTGCCAGCAGCTTTTTGAGGTACTCCTACGAGCAGTACTTC
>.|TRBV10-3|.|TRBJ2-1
CAITPANPGDEQFF
TGTGCCATCACCCCCGCCAACCCTGGAGATGAGCAGTTCTTC
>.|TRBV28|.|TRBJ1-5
CASSLGGTAQPQHF
TGTGCCAGCAGTTTGGGGGGGACGGCTCAGCCCCAGCATTTT
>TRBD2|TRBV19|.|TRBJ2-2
CASSMTAGDRTGELFF
TGTGCCAGTAGTATGACGGCGGGGGACCGCACCGGGGAGCTGTTTTTT
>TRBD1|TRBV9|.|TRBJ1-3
CASSVEQGTGNTIYF
TGTGCCAGCAGCGTGGAACAGGGGACTGGAAACACCATATATTTT
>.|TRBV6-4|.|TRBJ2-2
CASSEGEGNTGELFF
TGTGCCAGCAGCGAGGGCGAGGGGAACACCGGGGAGCTGTTTTTT
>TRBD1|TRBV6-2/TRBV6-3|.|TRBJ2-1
CASSQGMTGFNEQFF
TGTGCCAGCAGTCAAGGGATGACAGGGTTCAATGAGCAGTTCTTC
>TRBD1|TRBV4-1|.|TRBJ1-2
CASSQKANPRGHIGYTF
TGCGCCAGCAGCCAAAAGGCGAACCCGAGGGGGCACATCGGCTACACCTTC
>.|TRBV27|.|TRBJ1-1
CASSLYQETNTEAFF
TGTGCCAGCAGTTTATACCAGGAAACGAACACTGAAGCTTTCTTT
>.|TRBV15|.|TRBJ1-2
CATRSRMTEDGYTF
TGTGCCACCAGATCTCGTATGACAGAGGATGGCTACACCTTC